This TCR beta chain was captured by sequencing in a study of T cells after posttransplantation cyclophosphamide. The CDR3 loop spans 13 amino acids. CDR1 MNHNS and CDR2 SASEGT come from the germline V gene. V lost 3 bases to trimming and J lost 9 bases, with 9 bases between them. Assay used: immunoSEQ multiplex PCR; TCRdb lists only in-frame clones, some missing. Among 35,000 to 45,000 clones listed, roughly 78% were seen once. The study's findings and limits: Later post-transplant blood repertoires were often dominated by donor CD8+ memory clones. Skin or GI-infiltrating T cells shared few TRB sequences with blood.

Treatment was busulfan-fludarabine conditioning, a marrow graft, and cyclophosphamide on days +3 and +4. Concerning this clone: Its cognate antigen is unknown.

The V call is TRBV6-1, the J call TRBJ1-6; D might be TRBD1 (6 bases). The sequence derives from a female patient aged 40-50 years who received an allogeneic stem cell transplant from a related donor, was CMV-positive, and had no GVHD. A share of the T cells may be of graft donor origin. Here the sequenced sample was CD4+ T cells sorted from blood, taken approximately 1,900 days after a stem cell transplant with posttransplant cyclophosphamide. CDR3 in amino acids: CASSDRGGSPLHF. The CDR3 DNA reads as TGTGCCAGCAGTGATAGGGGGGGTTCACCCCTCCACTTT.